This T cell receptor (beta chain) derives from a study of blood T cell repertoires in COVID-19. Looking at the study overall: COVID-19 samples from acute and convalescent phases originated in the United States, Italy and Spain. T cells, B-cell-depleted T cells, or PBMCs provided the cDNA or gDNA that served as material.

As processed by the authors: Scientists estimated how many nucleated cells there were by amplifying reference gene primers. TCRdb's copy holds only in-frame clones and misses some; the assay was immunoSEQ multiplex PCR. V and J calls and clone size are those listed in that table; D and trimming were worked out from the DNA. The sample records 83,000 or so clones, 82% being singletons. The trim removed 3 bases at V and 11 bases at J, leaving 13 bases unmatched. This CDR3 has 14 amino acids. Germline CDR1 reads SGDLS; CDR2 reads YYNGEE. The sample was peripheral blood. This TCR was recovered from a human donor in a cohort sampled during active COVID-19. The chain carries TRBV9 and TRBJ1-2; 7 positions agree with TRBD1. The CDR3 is CASSARLGTALYTF. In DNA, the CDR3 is TGTGCCAGCAGCGCTCGACTTGGGACAGCACTTTACACCTTC.